The next 11 T cell receptor beta chains were all read from a single sample in a study of shared clonotypes between healthy human individuals. Sequencing was performed with immunoSEQ multiplex PCR; in TCRdb, only in-frame clones are kept and a portion is missing. The table includes about 1 million clones, about four fifths detected once. What was sequenced was memory CD4+ T cells from PBMCs. Regarding subset: CD45RA-negative fraction. All receptors derive from a man younger than 35 in good health. Some clones in this sample may be carry-over from other donors' samples.

This clone appeared once. In the same sample, other DNA sequences code for this CDR3. V is TRBV5-6 and J is TRBJ1-3; no clear D. This CDR3 has 14 amino acids. Per germline, CDR1 SGHDT and CDR2 YYEEEE. Trimming removed 2 bases at V and 1 base at J, with 7 bases between. CDR3 DNA: TGTGCCAGCAGCTTAGGGTTTTCTGGAAACACCATATATTTT. Protein product: CASSLGFSGNTIYF.

The V call is TRBV2, the J call TRBJ2-5, with TRBD2 matching 8 bases. V lost 7 bases to trimming and J lost 1 base; unmatched junction nucleotides: 14. CDR1 and CDR2 (germline): SNHLY, FYNNEI. This CDR3 spans 17 amino acids. The CDR3 coding sequence is TGTGCCAGCAAGTTCGCGGGCTTAGCGGGACTCCAAGAGACCCAGTACTTC. This translates into CASKFAGLAGLQETQYF.

A remark on this clone: This CDR3 is also generated by other DNA sequences in the sample. The genes are TRBV5-1 and TRBJ1-4, with D unresolved. The V gene's germline CDR1 is SGHRS and CDR2 YFSETQ. V lost 4 bases to trimming and J lost 0 bases, with 10 bases between them. The CDR3 sequence is 15 residues long. CDR3 nucleotides: TGCGCCAGCAGCCCGGGGTCCGCAACTAATGAAAAACTGTTTTTT. Encoded protein: CASSPGSATNEKLFF.

The rearrangement links TRBV6-5 to TRBJ2-7; D may be TRBD1 or TRBD2 (5 bases each). The CDR3 totals 15 residues. Trimming left V 2 bases short and J 2 bases short, with 13 bases between. Germline V gene data show CDR1 as MNHEY and CDR2 as SVGAGI. As DNA, the CDR3 is TGTGCCAGCAGTTACGCAACCGGGACCACCTACGAGCAGTACTTC. Translated: CASSYATGTTYEQYF.

J is TRBJ2-3 and V is TRBV29-1; 9 bases map to TRBD2. After removal of 8 bases from V and 1 base from J, the junction contained 4 bases not matched to a gene. The CDR3 spans 13 residues. Germline CDR1 reads SQVTM; CDR2 reads ANQGSEA. The CDR3 loop reads CSTWTSGTDTQYF. In nucleotides, the CDR3 is TGCAGCACTTGGACTAGCGGCACAGATACGCAGTATTTT.

This rearrangement joins TRBV19 to TRBJ2-5; 10 nucleotides align to TRBD1. The ends lost 5 bases at V and 4 bases at J; junction bases unmatched: 7. Germline-derived CDR1 and CDR2 are LNHDA and SQIVND (reference sequence). This CDR3 contains 15 residues. As DNA, the CDR3 is TGTGCCAGTAGTGGTCGACAGGGGGCTCGAGAGACCCAGTACTTC. It specifies CASSGRQGARETQYF. Supplemented by reference TRBV19 and TRBJ2-5, the full variable domain reads DGGITQSPKYLFRKEGQNVTLSCEQNLNHDAMYWYRQDPGQGLRLIYYSQIVNDFQKGDIAEGYSVSREKKESFPLTVTSAQKNPTAFYLCASSGRQGARETQYFGPGTRLLVL.

As for this clone: Other DNA sequences within the sample encode an identical CDR3. V is TRBV7-2 and J is TRBJ2-5; no firm D call. The CDR3 has 12 amino acids. V shed 1 base and J shed 5 bases, with 5 bases lying between them. Per the germline V gene, CDR1 is SGHTA and CDR2 is FQGNSA. The CDR3 DNA reads TGTGCCAGCAGCTTAGTCTCCGAGACCCAGTACTTC. Its translation is CASSLVSETQYF.

This chain joins TRBV5-1 and TRBJ2-2; 11 bases agree with TRBD2. J was trimmed by 7 bases and V by 7 bases; bases with no gene match: 9. The V gene's germline CDR1 is SGHRS and CDR2 YFSETQ. There are 15 residues in the CDR3. The CDR3 spells CASRSIAGGDGELFF. The CDR3 DNA is TGCGCCAGCCGCTCCATAGCGGGAGGGGACGGGGAGCTGTTTTTT.

The chain has TRBV15 and TRBJ2-2, with D uncertain. The V gene's germline CDR1 is LNHNV and CDR2 YYDKDF (reference sequence). The CDR3 is made up of 16 amino acids. Trimming stripped 4 bases from V and 7 bases from J, with 19 bases between. The CDR3 sequence: CATSIQASGLVGELFF. The DNA for the CDR3 is TGTGCCACCAGCATCCAGGCCTCCGGCCTCGTCGGGGAGCTGTTTTTT.

The chain employs TRBV4-2 and TRBJ1-5, with TRBD1 identical over 8 bases. With V trimmed by 3 bases and J by 9 bases, 13 bases remained unmatched. The CDR3 consists of 16 residues. Germline CDR1 is LGHNA and CDR2 is YNFKEQ. The CDR3 region has the DNA TGTGCCAGCAGCCACCCTGCCCGGGACAGGTTTGGGCCCCAGCATTTT. Translating it yields CASSHPARDRFGPQHF.

This clone is a singleton in its sample. V gene TRBV7-9 combines with J gene TRBJ2-5, with a tentative D call TRBD1 (6 bases). Trimming shortened V by 5 bases and J by 3 bases, and 10 bases separated the two germline ends. Germline V CDR1 and CDR2: SEHNR, FQNEAQ (reference sequence). The CDR3 contains 13 residues. The CDR3 region is CASSIRTEETQYF. The CDR3 region has the DNA TGTGCCAGCAGCATCCGGACAGAAGAGACCCAGTACTTC. The variable domain in full, with the rest retrieved from reference TRBV7-9 and TRBJ2-5, is DTGVSQNPRHKITKRGQNVTFRCDPISEHNRLYWYRQTLGQGPEFLTYFQNEAQLEKSRLLSDRFSAERPKGSFSTLEIQRTEQGDSAMYLCASSIRTEETQYFGPGTRLLVL.